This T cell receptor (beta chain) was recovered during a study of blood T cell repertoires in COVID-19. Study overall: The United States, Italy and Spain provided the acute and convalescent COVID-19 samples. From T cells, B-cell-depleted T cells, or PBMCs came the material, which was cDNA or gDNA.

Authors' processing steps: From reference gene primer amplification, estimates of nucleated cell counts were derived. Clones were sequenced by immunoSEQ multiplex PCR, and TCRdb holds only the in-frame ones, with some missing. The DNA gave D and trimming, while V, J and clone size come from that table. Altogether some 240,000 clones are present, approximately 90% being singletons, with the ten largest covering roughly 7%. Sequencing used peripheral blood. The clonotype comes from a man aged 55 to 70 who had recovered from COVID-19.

CDR3 sequence reads: CASRTIPGALQETQYF. CDR3 nucleotides: TGTGCCAGCAGGACGATACCGGGAGCCCTCCAAGAGACCCAGTACTTC. This chain uses TRBV6-6 with TRBJ2-5, with a tentative D call TRBD2 (6 bases). Trimming took off 6 bases at V and 1 base at J, with 18 bases between the two ends. The CDR3 has 16 amino acids. The germline V gene has CDR1 MNHNY and CDR2 SVGAGI (reference sequence).